These 11 T cell receptor beta chains originate from one sample sequenced in a study of Ad26.COV2.S vaccination and SARS-CoV-2 variants. The repertoire was sequenced with immunoSEQ multiplex PCR; TCRdb's copy has only in-frame clones and lacks some. The top ten clones hold roughly an eighth of a sample with 410,000 or so clones, approximately 90% of them seen once. Specified treatment: roughly 19 received Ad26.COV2.S at low or high dose, single or two shots; several received placebo; per-sample allocation not given. Specimen acquisition occurred on day 63 following the initial vaccine or placebo injection. The material sequenced was peripheral blood, taken in a trial of Ad26.COV2.S vaccine versus placebo. Source of these receptors: a person aged 18-60 years who received the Ad26.COV2.S COVID-19 vaccine or a placebo.

The gene calls are TRBV5-4 and TRBJ2-7; the D is unclear. There are 13 residues in the CDR3. V was cut by 0 bases and J by 4 bases, with 8 bases left in between. Germline V CDR1 and CDR2: SGHNT, YYREEE (reference sequence). The CDR3 sequence: CASSLGYGYEQYF. In nucleotides, the CDR3 is TGTGCCAGCAGCTTGGGTTACGGTTACGAGCAGTACTTC.

This clone has only one observation. This rearrangement joins TRBV7-8 to TRBJ2-1; 14 bases are a match to TRBD2. Germline loops: CDR1 SGHVS, CDR2 FQNEAQ. The CDR3 totals 19 residues. Unmatched junction bases numbered 11, after V lost 5 bases and J lost 2 bases. In DNA, the CDR3 is TGTGCCAGCAGCGCGGCCGGGACTAGCGGGAGTGTTCCCTACAATGAGCAGTTCTTC. It yields the protein CASSAAGTSGSVPYNEQFF.

The chain uses TRBV20-1 and TRBJ2-5; no reliable D call. The germline CDR1 and CDR2 sequences are DFQATT and SNEGSKA (reference sequence). CDR3 length: 11 residues. Trimming removed 3 bases at V and 4 bases at J, with 6 bases between. CDR3 in amino acids: CSARLGETQYF. CDR3 in DNA: TGCAGTGCTAGGCTAGGAGAGACCCAGTACTTC.

The rearrangement uses TRBV14 and TRBJ2-7, with TRBD1 as a possible D gene (5 bases). Trimming removed 1 base from V and 8 bases from J, with 9 bases in between. Germline values: CDR1 SGHDN, CDR2 FVKESK. This CDR3 has 12 residues. CDR3 DNA sequence: TGTGCCAGCAGCCAAGTAGGACACCAGCAGTACTTC. Translating it yields CASSQVGHQQYF.

CDR3 in DNA: TGTGCCAGCAGCTCGGGACTAGCGGGAGAGGAGGGGCAGTACTTC. Translation gives CASSSGLAGEEGQYF. This chain uses TRBV7-3 with TRBJ2-7; 14 nucleotides line up with TRBD2. This CDR3 is built from 15 residues. Germline CDR1 and CDR2: SGHTA and FQGTGA. The ends lost 4 bases at V and 9 bases at J; junction bases unmatched: 8. The variable domain in full, with the rest retrieved from reference TRBV7-3 and TRBJ2-7, is GAGVSQTPSNKVTEKGKYVELRCDPISGHTALYWYRQSLGQGPEFLIYFQGTGAADDSGLPNDRFFAVRPEGSVSTLKIQRTERGDSAVYLCASSSGLAGEEGQYFGPGTRLTVT.

This chain uses TRBV5-5 with TRBJ2-1; no clear D gene. This CDR3 spans 15 amino acids. V was shortened by 0 bases and J by 2 bases, with 9 bases between the two germline ends. From germline, CDR1 is SGHKS and CDR2 YYEKEE (reference sequence). The CDR3 reads CASSLGGGPYNEQFF. CDR3 bases: TGTGCCAGCAGCTTGGGTGGCGGCCCCTACAATGAGCAGTTCTTC.

The chain links TRBV29-1 to TRBJ1-1, with TRBD1 matching 9 bases. The CDR3 loop spans 18 amino acids. Trimming removed 1 base from V and 3 bases from J; junction bases left unmatched: 15. Germline V gives CDR1 SQVTM, CDR2 ANQGSEA. CDR3 nucleotides: TGCAGCGTTGAAGGCTCGACAGGGGGATCTCGGTGGGACACTGAAGCTTTCTTT. Its translation: CSVEGSTGGSRWDTEAFF. Supplemented by reference TRBV29-1 and TRBJ1-1, the full variable domain reads SAVISQKPSRDICQRGTSLTIQCQVDSQVTMMFWYRQQPGQSLTLIATANQGSEATYESGFVIDKFPISRPNLTFSTLTVSNMSPEDSSIYLCSVEGSTGGSRWDTEAFFGQGTRLTVV.

The chain couples TRBV10-2 to TRBJ1-2; D is uncertain. Germline V gene sequence: CDR1 WSHSY, CDR2 SAAADI. V was pared by 10 bases and J by 6 bases, with 9 bases between. The CDR3 covers 10 residues. This CDR3 reads CATLGDGYTF. The CDR3 DNA reads as TGCGCCACATTAGGAGATGGCTACACCTTC.

The genes are TRBV27 and TRBJ2-7, with TRBD1 matching 9 bases. V dropped 0 bases and J dropped 10; count of bases not matched to a gene: 4. CDR1 is MNHEY and CDR2 is SMNVEV in the germline V gene (reference sequence). There are 13 residues in the CDR3. The CDR3 protein is CASSLSGTGGQYF. In DNA, the CDR3 is TGTGCCAGCAGTTTATCGGGAACAGGGGGCCAGTACTTC.

This clone was counted a single time. The chain combines TRBV3-1 (or the pseudogene TRBV3-2) with TRBJ1-4; D is possibly TRBD1 (6 bases). The germline V gene encodes CDR1 LGHDT and CDR2 YNNKEL (reference sequence). V was clipped by 4 bases and J by 0 bases, with 9 bases between them. The CDR3 sequence is 15 residues long. The CDR3 region is CASSPSGATNEKLFF. Written as DNA, the CDR3 is TGTGCCAGCAGCCCGTCAGGGGCAACTAATGAAAAACTGTTTTTT.

CDR3 sequence reads: CASSPDGASGRAEQFF. Written as DNA, the CDR3 is TGTGCCAGCAGCCCGGATGGGGCTAGCGGGAGGGCTGAGCAGTTCTTC. This chain uses TRBV7-2 with TRBJ2-1; TRBD2 aligns across 12 bases. The CDR3 totals 16 residues. Germline-derived CDR1 and CDR2 are SGHTA and FQGNSA. J lost 9 bases, V lost 5 bases, and 11 bases had no gene match.